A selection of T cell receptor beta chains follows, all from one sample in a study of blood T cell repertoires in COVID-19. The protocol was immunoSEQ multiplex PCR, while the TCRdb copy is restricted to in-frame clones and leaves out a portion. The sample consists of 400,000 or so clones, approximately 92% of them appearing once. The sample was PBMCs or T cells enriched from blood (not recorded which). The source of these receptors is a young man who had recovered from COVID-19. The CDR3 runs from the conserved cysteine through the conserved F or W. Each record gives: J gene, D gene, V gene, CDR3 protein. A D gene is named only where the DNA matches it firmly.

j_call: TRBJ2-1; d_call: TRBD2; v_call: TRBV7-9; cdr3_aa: CASSPSGASYNEQFF
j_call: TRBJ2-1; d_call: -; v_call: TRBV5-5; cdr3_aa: CASSLDSGPYNEQFF
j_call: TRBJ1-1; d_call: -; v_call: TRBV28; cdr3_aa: CASILGAEAFF
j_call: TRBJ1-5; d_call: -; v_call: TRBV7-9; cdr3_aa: CASSLAAGVNQPQHF
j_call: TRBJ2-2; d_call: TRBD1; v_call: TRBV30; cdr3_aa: CAWTSGDSHTGELFF
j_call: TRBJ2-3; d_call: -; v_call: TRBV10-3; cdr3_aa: CAISEPRGTDTQYF
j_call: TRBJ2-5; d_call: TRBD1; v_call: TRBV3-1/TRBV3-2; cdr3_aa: CASSQEGTGKETQYF
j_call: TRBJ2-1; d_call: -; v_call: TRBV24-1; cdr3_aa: CATLTRYDEQFF
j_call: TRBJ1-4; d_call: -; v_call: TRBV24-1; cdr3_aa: CATSDPIEEKLFF
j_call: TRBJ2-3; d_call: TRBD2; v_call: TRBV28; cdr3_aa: CASSLGGRGYTDTQYF
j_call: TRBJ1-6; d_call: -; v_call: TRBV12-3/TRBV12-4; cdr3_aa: CATRGLEGSPLHF
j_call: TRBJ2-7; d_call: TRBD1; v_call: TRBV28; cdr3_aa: CASRGQGTTYEQYF
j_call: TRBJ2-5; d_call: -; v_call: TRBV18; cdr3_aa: CASSPPGLQETQYF
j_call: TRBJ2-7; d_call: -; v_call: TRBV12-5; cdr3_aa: CASGLVRKVIPFSGPYEQYF
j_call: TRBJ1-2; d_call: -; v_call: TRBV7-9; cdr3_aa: CASSGVTVYGYTF
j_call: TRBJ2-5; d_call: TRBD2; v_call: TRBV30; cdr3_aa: CAWNLGTSGEETQYF
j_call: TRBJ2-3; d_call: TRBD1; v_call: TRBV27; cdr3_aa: CASIGNSGTGETDTQYF
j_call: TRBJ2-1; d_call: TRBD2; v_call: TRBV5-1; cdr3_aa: CASSPAVGGNEQFF
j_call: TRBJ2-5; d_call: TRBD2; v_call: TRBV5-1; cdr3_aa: CASSFQTSGSFGTQYF
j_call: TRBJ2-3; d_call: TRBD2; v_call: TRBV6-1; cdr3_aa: CASSEGRTSGDPTDTQYF
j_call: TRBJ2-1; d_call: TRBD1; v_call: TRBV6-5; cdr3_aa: CASSPGQGVNEQFF
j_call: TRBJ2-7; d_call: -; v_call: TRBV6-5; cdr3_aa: CASSYSGQSEQYF
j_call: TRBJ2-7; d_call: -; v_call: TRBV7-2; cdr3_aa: CASSLGGGQTYEQYF
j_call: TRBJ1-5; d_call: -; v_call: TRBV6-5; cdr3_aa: CASSYSKGLPQHF
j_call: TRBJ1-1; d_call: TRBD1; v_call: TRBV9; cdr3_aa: CASRAGTGVTEAFF
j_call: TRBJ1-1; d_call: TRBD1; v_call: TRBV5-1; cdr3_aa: CASSAGTGSGTEAFF
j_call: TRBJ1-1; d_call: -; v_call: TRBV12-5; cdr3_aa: CASGLASGAFF
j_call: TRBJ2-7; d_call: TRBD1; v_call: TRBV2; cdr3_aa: CASSLGTGTGIYEQYF
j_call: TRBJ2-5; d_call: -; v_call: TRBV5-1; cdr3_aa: CASSPGTGGGVVETQYF
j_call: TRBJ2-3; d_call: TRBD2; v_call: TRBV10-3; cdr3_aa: CATRRREVGTQYF
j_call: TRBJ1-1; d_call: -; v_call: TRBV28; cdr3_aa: CASSLTSGAGVTEAFF
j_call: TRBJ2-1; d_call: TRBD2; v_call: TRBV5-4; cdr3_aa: CASSISGIEFF
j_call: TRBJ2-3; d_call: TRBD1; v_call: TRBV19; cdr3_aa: CASSKGRDSLF
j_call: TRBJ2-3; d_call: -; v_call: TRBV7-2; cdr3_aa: CASSPGGDTQYF
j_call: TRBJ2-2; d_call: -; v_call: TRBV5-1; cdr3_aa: CASLSSTASGANTGELFF
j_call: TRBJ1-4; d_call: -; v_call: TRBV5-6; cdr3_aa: CASSSGHLGEKLFF
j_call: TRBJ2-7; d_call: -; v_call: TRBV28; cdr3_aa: CASRYPDSSYEQYF
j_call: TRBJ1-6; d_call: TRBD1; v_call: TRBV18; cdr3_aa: CASSPPGQNSPLHF
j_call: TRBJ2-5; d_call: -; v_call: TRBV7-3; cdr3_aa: CASSFAGALGETQYF
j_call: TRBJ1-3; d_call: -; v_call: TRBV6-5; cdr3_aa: CASRIGGSGNTIYF
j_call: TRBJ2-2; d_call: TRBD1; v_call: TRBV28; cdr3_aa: CASSNPGQFTGELFF
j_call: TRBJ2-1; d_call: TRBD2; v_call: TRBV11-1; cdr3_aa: CASSLATSGINNEQFF
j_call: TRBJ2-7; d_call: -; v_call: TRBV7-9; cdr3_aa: CASSPGGYAGQLYEQYF
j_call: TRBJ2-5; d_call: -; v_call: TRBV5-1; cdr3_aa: CASSSPRITGEEETQYF
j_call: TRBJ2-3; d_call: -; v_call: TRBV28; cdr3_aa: CASSGGQGSWSDTQYF